This T cell receptor beta chain was observed in a study of vaccination and CD4 T cells after COVID-19. The CDR3 length is 14 residues. The germline gives CDR1 MNHNS, CDR2 SASEGT. Unmatched junction bases numbered 10, after V lost 8 bases and J lost 5 bases. There are a few counts of this clonotype. As yet, its antigen is unknown. Regarding treatment: approximately 9-day PBMC culture with coronavirus spike peptide pools or control peptides (ViraFEST assay). At the Johns Hopkins FTIC core, DNA taken from cultured CD4+ T cells was sequenced by way of the Oncomine TCR Beta short-read assay. In TCRdb, the PCR reads were re-called with MiXCR into one record per CDR3 protein. The profile shows 13,000 to 15,000 distinct CDR3 sequences, 40% to 65% of them singletons.

The rearrangement joins TRBV6-1 to TRBJ2-7; 9 bases line up with TRBD2. The specimen was CD4+ T cells from blood, cultured in vitro. The sequence came from a human donor who had recovered from COVID-19. The CDR3 protein is CASLGASGIHEQYF. The CDR3 coding sequence is TGTGCCAGCCTAGGGGCTAGCGGGATCCACGAGCAGTACTTC.